The sequence of this T cell receptor beta chain was determined in a study of Graves' ophthalmopathy and Graves' hyperthyroidism. The ends lost 5 bases at V and 5 bases at J; junction bases unmatched: 4. The CDR3 is made up of 13 amino acids. Germline assignment: CDR1 SGHTA and CDR2 FQGNSA. For repertoire sequencing, the TCR beta CDR3 regions were amplified from RNA transcripts. Amplification began with first-round RT-PCR using HTBI primers, then second-round multiplex PCR was performed. TCRdb reprocessed the multiplex PCR reads with MiXCR, giving one entry per CDR3 protein. The sample records about 400,000 distinct CDR3 sequences, under 25% being singletons.

The sequence was collected from a woman younger than 35 with stable Graves' hyperthyroidism. The sequenced material came from peripheral blood. The V call is TRBV7-2, the J call TRBJ2-5; 8 nucleotides align to TRBD2. The CDR3 DNA is TGTGCCAGCAGCCCAGCGGGAGTTGAGACCCAGTACTTC. Translating gives CASSPAGVETQYF.